A single sample gave rise to the 23 T cell receptor beta chains below, sequenced in a study of glioma-infiltrating T cells after dendritic cell vaccination. TCRdb's table, derived via immunoSEQ multiplex PCR, lists solely in-frame clones and lacks some. The table records approximately 46,000 clones, about 89% of them present only once. Time point noted: after dendritic cell vaccination, including at tumor progression/relapse. The material sequenced was blood, taken after dendritic cell vaccination. These receptor sequences come from a human donor with glioblastoma.

This chain connects TRBV5-1 to TRBJ2-2; TRBD2 is a possible D gene (5 bases). V gave up 5 bases and J gave up 8 bases, with 13 bases separating them. From germline, CDR1 is SGHRS and CDR2 YFSETQ. This CDR3 spans 13 amino acids. CDR3 residues: CASRLGVTGELFF. DNA for the CDR3: TGCGCCAGCAGACTCGGGGTCACAGGGGAGCTGTTTTTT.

The chain combines TRBV7-9 with TRBJ2-4; D is unresolved. Germline V gene data show CDR1 as SEHNR and CDR2 as FQNEAQ (reference sequence). The CDR3 is made up of 14 amino acids. The V gene lost 3 bases and the J gene lost 6 bases, with 12 bases spanning the gap. The CDR3 here is CASSFSGSLNIQYF. CDR3 DNA: TGTGCCAGCAGCTTCTCCGGGTCCTTAAACATTCAGTACTTC.

The chain carries TRBV2 and TRBJ1-2, with a tentative D call TRBD1 (6 bases). The CDR3 loop spans 13 amino acids. Between the trimmed V and J ends, which lost 7 bases and 1 base, there was a span of 10 bases. Germline lookup yields CDR1 SNHLY and CDR2 FYNNEI. CDR3 sequence (DNA): TGTGCCAGCACGGGGGGCGGTAACTATGGCTACACCTTC. Translation: CASTGGGNYGYTF.

The rearrangement joins TRBV28 to TRBJ2-7; 12 positions match TRBD1. This CDR3 has 15 residues. Trimming removed 1 base from V and 6 bases from J; junction bases left unmatched: 4. Germline lookup yields CDR1 MDHEN and CDR2 SYDVKM. CDR3 DNA: TGTGCCAGCAGTTTATCAGGGACAGGGGGCATCGAGCAGTACTTC. Amino acid sequence: CASSLSGTGGIEQYF.

The chain joins TRBV2 to TRBJ1-1; 9 bases agree with TRBD1. Germline V CDR1 and CDR2: SNHLY, FYNNEI. This CDR3 region has 12 residues. J lost 5 bases, V lost 6 bases, and 1 base had no gene match. For the CDR3, the DNA is TGTGCCAGCAGGGGGACAGGGACTGAAGCTTTCTTT. Its protein is CASRGTGTEAFF.

For the CDR3, the DNA is TGTGCCAGCAGCTTAGTTGGGACAGGGGGCACTGAAGCTTTCTTT. Its translation: CASSLVGTGGTEAFF. The chain carries TRBV7-2 and TRBJ1-1; the match to TRBD1 covers 11 bases. This CDR3 comprises 15 residues. J lost 4 bases, V lost 1 base, and 2 bases had no gene match. In germline, CDR1 is SGHTA, CDR2 FQGNSA.

The chain uses TRBV14 and TRBJ2-3; 8 positions agree with TRBD2. Trimming removed 3 bases from V and 1 base from J; junction bases left unmatched: 6. This CDR3 contains 16 residues. The germline gives CDR1 SGHDN, CDR2 FVKESK. The CDR3 coding sequence is TGTGCCAGCAGCCACCTGGGACTAGGCGGCACAGATACGCAGTATTTT. Translated, it gives CASSHLGLGGTDTQYF.

V and J are TRBV7-8 and TRBJ2-1; 9 bases match TRBD2. CDR1 is SGHVS and CDR2 is FQNEAQ in the germline V gene. With 1 base clipped from V and 4 bases from J, the junction kept 2 bases outside the gene matches. There are 15 residues in the CDR3. The CDR3 region has the DNA TGTGCCAGCAGCTTAGGGACTAGCGAGTACAATGAGCAGTTCTTC. This codes for CASSLGTSEYNEQFF.

The chain has TRBV28 and TRBJ1-5, with 8 nucleotides matching TRBD1. Per germline, CDR1 MDHEN and CDR2 SYDVKM. This CDR3 is 13 amino acids long. The CDR3 DNA is TGTTCCATCGGACAGGGCGGCAATCAGCCCCAGCATTTT. The encoded protein is CSIGQGGNQPQHF.

This chain links TRBV6-1 with TRBJ1-1; no reliable D call. The CDR3 length is 14 residues. Trimming removed 0 bases from V and 3 bases from J, with 8 bases in between. The germline CDR1 and CDR2 sequences are MNHNS and SASEGT. This CDR3 reads CASSEAPGDTEAFF. The CDR3 DNA sequence: TGTGCCAGCAGTGAAGCGCCCGGGGACACTGAAGCTTTCTTT.

This clone was detected only once. V and J are TRBV25-1 and TRBJ2-7, with TRBD1 identical over 7 bases. The ends lost 3 bases at V and 0 bases at J; junction bases unmatched: 8. The length of the CDR3 is 16 residues. Germline V gene sequence: CDR1 MGHDK, CDR2 SYGVNS. The CDR3 DNA is TGTGCCAGCAGTGACTGGGTCAGGGGGAGCTCCTACGAGCAGTACTTC. It codes for CASSDWVRGSSYEQYF.

The chain uses TRBV28 and TRBJ2-3; no definite D call. Trimming pared 8 bases from V and 1 base from J, leaving 7 bases between. The CDR3 sequence is 12 residues long. Per the germline V gene, CDR1 is MDHEN and CDR2 is SYDVKM. For the CDR3, the DNA is TGTGCCAGCGGCCAGGGCACAGATACGCAGTATTTT. Amino acids: CASGQGTDTQYF.

The table lists this clone with a count of one. The chain links TRBV6-6 to TRBJ1-2; D unclear. Deletions cut 8 bases from V and 4 bases from J, with 8 bases between. Germline values: CDR1 MNHNY, CDR2 SVGAGI (reference sequence). The CDR3 covers 11 residues. Here the CDR3 reads CASGALYGYTF. DNA of the CDR3: TGTGCCAGCGGAGCGCTCTATGGCTACACCTTC.

The rearrangement links TRBV10-3 to TRBJ1-4, with D uncertain. This CDR3 has 13 residues. Germline loops: CDR1 ENHRY, CDR2 SYGVKD. Trimming removed 5 bases from V and 5 bases from J, with 9 bases in between. The CDR3 reads CAISTSENEKLFF. Here the CDR3 DNA reads TGTGCCATCAGTACAAGCGAAAATGAAAAACTGTTTTTT.

The chain uses TRBV27 and TRBJ1-2; 11 bases line up with TRBD1. The CDR3 runs to 17 residues. Germline lookup yields CDR1 MNHEY and CDR2 SMNVEV (reference sequence). The V segment lost 4 bases and the J segment 4 bases; nucleotides outside the gene matches: 11. CDR3 residues: CASSSRTGGEFLYGYTF. In DNA form, the CDR3 reads TGTGCCAGCAGTTCTAGGACAGGGGGCGAATTTCTCTATGGCTACACCTTC.

J is TRBJ1-2 and V is TRBV10-1; TRBD1 matches at 12 bases. The V and J ends lost 8 bases and 8 bases, in that order; junction bases with no gene match: 6. The CDR3 loop spans 13 amino acids. CDR1 is WNHNN, CDR2 SYGVQD, per germline (reference sequence). The CDR3 sequence: CASSGQGANGYTF. In DNA, the CDR3 is TGCGCCAGCTCGGGACAGGGGGCGAACGGCTACACCTTC.

V gene TRBV30 combines with J gene TRBJ1-3; TRBD1 agrees at 8 bases. In germline, CDR1 is GTSNPN, CDR2 SVGIG (reference sequence). V gave up 8 bases and J gave up 2 bases; unmatched junction bases: 5. This CDR3 region has 13 residues. The CDR3 here is CATWTGTGNTIYF. DNA for the CDR3: TGTGCCACTTGGACAGGGACTGGAAACACCATATATTTT.

The chain has TRBV5-1 and TRBJ2-7, with D perhaps TRBD1 (5 bases). The ends were cut back, 1 base at V and 2 bases at J, with 13 bases in the middle. CDR1 is SGHRS and CDR2 is YFSETQ in the germline V gene. The CDR3 runs 15 residues. CDR3 sequence: CASSLIGQGTYEQYF. Written as DNA, the CDR3 is TGCGCCAGCAGCTTGATTGGCCAGGGTACCTACGAGCAGTACTTC.

The chain couples TRBV6-5 to TRBJ1-1, with 12 bases matching TRBD1. From germline, CDR1 is MNHEY and CDR2 SVGAGI. Germline trimming cut 5 bases from V and 1 base from J; bases unmatched to any gene: 2. The length of the CDR3 is 15 residues. This CDR3 is CASSRGQGANTEAFF. DNA for the CDR3: TGTGCCAGCAGTCGGGGACAGGGGGCGAACACTGAAGCTTTCTTT.

This clone has just one count. This chain links TRBV11-2 with TRBJ2-5, with TRBD2 matching 7 bases. The CDR3 length is 14 residues. V was clipped by 4 bases and J by 3 bases; unmatched bases: 5. Germline CDR1 reads SGHAT; CDR2 reads FQNNGV. CDR3 region: CASSYTGTKETQYF. The CDR3 DNA reads as TGTGCCAGCAGCTACACCGGGACTAAAGAGACCCAGTACTTC.

The chain has TRBV5-1 and TRBJ2-2; 9 bases line up with TRBD2. From germline, CDR1 is SGHRS and CDR2 YFSETQ. CDR3 length: 19 amino acids. V lost 5 bases, J lost 2 bases, and 16 bases stayed unmatched. The CDR3 loop is CASRLEILAGRLNTGELFF. DNA for the CDR3: TGCGCCAGCAGACTTGAAATCCTAGCGGGACGGCTTAACACCGGGGAGCTGTTTTTT. The full variable domain, in which reference TRBV5-1 and TRBJ2-2 provide the parts outside the CDR3, is KAGVTQTPRYLIKTRGQQVTLSCSPISGHRSVSWYQQTPGQGLQFLFEYFSETQRNKGNFPGRFSGRQFSNSRSEMNVSTLELGDSALYLCASRLEILAGRLNTGELFFGEGSRLTVL.

The chain combines TRBV28 with TRBJ1-2; possibly TRBD1 for D (5 bases). The V and J ends lost 2 bases and 6 bases respectively, with 16 bases between them. The CDR3 length is 15 residues. The germline V gene has CDR1 MDHEN and CDR2 SYDVKM. CDR3: CASSLLQDLIDGYTF. CDR3 DNA sequence: TGTGCCAGCAGTTTACTACAGGATCTTATTGATGGCTACACCTTC.

The chain couples TRBV7-6 to TRBJ2-1, with D possibly matching TRBD2 (6 bases). V lost 5 bases to trimming and J lost 7 bases, with 9 bases between them. Per germline, CDR1 SGHVS and CDR2 FNYEAQ. There are 12 residues in the CDR3. For the CDR3, the DNA is TGTGCCAGCAGCCCGACTAGGAATGAGCAGTTCTTC. Residues: CASSPTRNEQFF.